This passage covers 13 T cell receptor beta chains from one sample sequenced in a study of cytotoxic CD8 clonotypes in ibrutinib-treated CLL. Produced via immunoSEQ multiplex PCR; TCRdb's table is partial and in-frame only. Altogether 120,000 to 150,000 clones are present, 77% being singletons, with the ten largest covering approximately 28%. Here the sequenced sample was PBMCs, taken after 12 months of ibrutinib treatment. The receptors originated from a human donor with chronic lymphocytic leukemia.

The gene calls are TRBV7-2 and TRBJ1-2, with TRBD1 matching 10 bases. The CDR3 has 13 amino acids. V shed 4 bases, J shed 8 bases, and the junction held 4 bases outside the gene matches. Germline V gives CDR1 SGHTA, CDR2 FQGNSA. CDR3 sequence (DNA): TGTGCCAGCAGCTCGGGACAGGGGAAAGGCTACACCTTC. This gives the protein CASSSGQGKGYTF.

The chain is built from TRBV19 and TRBJ1-5; 9 bases line up with TRBD1. V was pared by 5 bases and J by 4 bases, with 6 bases of the junction left unmatched. The germline gives CDR1 LNHDA, CDR2 SQIVND (reference sequence). The CDR3 is 15 amino acids. CDR3 sequence reads: CASSSGTGINQPQHF. Written as DNA, the CDR3 is TGTGCCAGTAGTTCCGGGACAGGGATTAATCAGCCCCAGCATTTT. Full variable domain (missing parts from reference TRBV19 and TRBJ1-5): DGGITQSPKYLFRKEGQNVTLSCEQNLNHDAMYWYRQDPGQGLRLIYYSQIVNDFQKGDIAEGYSVSREKKESFPLTVTSAQKNPTAFYLCASSSGTGINQPQHFGDGTRLSIL.

The chain couples TRBV28 to TRBJ2-1, with D tentatively TRBD2 (5 bases). V lost 5 bases, J lost 13 bases, and 21 bases lay in between. Germline-derived CDR1 and CDR2 are MDHEN and SYDVKM. The CDR3 spans 14 residues. As DNA, the CDR3 is TGTGCCAGCAGTGTTATGGGATACGGACGGACTCAGTTCTTC. Translation: CASSVMGYGRTQFF.

This clone was observed once. This chain connects TRBV20-1 to TRBJ2-3; D gene uncertain. This CDR3 has 9 amino acids. Looked up from germline, CDR1 is DFQATT and CDR2 is SNEGSKA (reference sequence). Trimming cost V 5 bases and J 11 bases, with 8 bases left between them. The CDR3 loop is CSAAPLQYF. The CDR3, as DNA: TGCAGTGCTGCCCCCCTGCAGTATTTT.

J is TRBJ1-6 and V is TRBV6-5; 10 bases are shared with TRBD1. The CDR3 is 16 residues long. The V gene's germline CDR1 is MNHEY and CDR2 SVGAGI. The junction had 6 bases not matched to a gene; V was cut back by 2 bases and J by 8 bases. The CDR3 sequence is CASSYGGGTGDSPLHF. The CDR3 DNA is TGTGCCAGCAGTTACGGGGGTGGGACAGGGGATTCACCCCTCCACTTT.

This sequence joins TRBV28 and TRBJ2-3; TRBD1 might be the D (6 bases). In germline, CDR1 is MDHEN, CDR2 SYDVKM. The V end was cut by 0 bases, the J end by 3 bases, with 13 bases between. CDR3 length: 16 amino acids. CDR3 residues: CASSLWGAIITDTQYF. The CDR3 region has the DNA TGTGCCAGCAGTTTATGGGGGGCGATCATAACAGATACGCAGTATTTT.

The chain recombines TRBV18 with TRBJ1-5; tentatively, D is TRBD1 (6 bases). Germline loops: CDR1 KGHSH, CDR2 LQKENI. This CDR3 region has 15 residues. V was cut by 8 bases and J by 7 bases, with 21 bases left in between. Written as DNA, the CDR3 is TGTGCCAGCCGAAACTTATGGGGGGCCCGGCAGCCCCAGCATTTT. This encodes CASRNLWGARQPQHF.

In this sample, this clone turned up a few times. The chain combines TRBV7-9 with TRBJ1-2; 7 nucleotides line up with TRBD1. Germline lookup yields CDR1 SEHNR and CDR2 FQNEAQ (reference sequence). V lost 1 base to trimming and J lost 7 bases; unmatched junction nucleotides: 3. The length of the CDR3 is 13 residues. As DNA, the CDR3 is TGTGCCAGCAGCTTAGTAGGGACAGTTGGCTACACCTTC. Its translation is CASSLVGTVGYTF.

The rearrangement joins TRBV12-2 to TRBJ2-2; the table's D call, TRBD1, was not checked against the DNA. TRBV12-2 is a documented pseudogene. This CDR3 has 12 amino acids. The CDR3: CASRHTTGELFF. DNA of the CDR3: TGTGCAAGTCGCCACACCACCGGGGAGCTGTTTTTT.

The chain joins TRBV7-2 to TRBJ1-3, with D unclear. The CDR3 is made up of 12 amino acids. Germline values: CDR1 SGHTA, CDR2 FQGNSA. V was cut by 0 bases and J by 7 bases, with 4 bases left in between. Here the CDR3 DNA reads TGTGCCAGCAGCTTAGCGAGGAACACCATATATTTT. This translates into CASSLARNTIYF.

The rearrangement joins TRBV7-2 to TRBJ1-4; 8 bases fit TRBD1. The CDR3 is made up of 14 amino acids. Germline CDR1 is SGHTA and CDR2 is FQGNSA. Germline trimming cut 4 bases from V and 5 bases from J; bases unmatched to any gene: 3. CDR3 nucleotide sequence: TGTGCCAGCAGCTCGGGGACAGGAAATGAAAAACTGTTTTTT. The encoded protein is CASSSGTGNEKLFF.

The table lists this clone with a count of one. The chain recombines TRBV4-2 with TRBJ1-1; D is uncertain. The germline V and J ends were trimmed by 2 bases and 7 bases, with 5 bases remaining between them. This CDR3 spans 11 amino acids. The germline V gene has CDR1 LGHNA and CDR2 YNFKEQ. The CDR3 reads CASSQTREAFF. CDR3 in DNA: TGTGCCAGCAGCCAAACCCGTGAAGCTTTCTTT.

With regard to this clone: Other DNA sequences in this specimen translate into the identical CDR3. The genes are TRBV14 and TRBJ2-7; D gene ambiguous. The CDR3 sequence is 11 residues long. V was cut by 1 base and J by 2 bases, with 0 bases left in between. CDR1 is SGHDN and CDR2 is FVKESK in the germline V gene. CDR3 residues: CASSQAYEQYF. The CDR3 nucleotides read TGTGCCAGCAGCCAAGCCTACGAGCAGTACTTC.